Each of the 14 T cell receptor beta chains below was sequenced from the same sample in a study of blood T cell repertoires in COVID-19. The data were produced by immunoSEQ multiplex PCR, yet TCRdb's version contains in-frame clones alone and is incomplete. The sample yields some 300,000 clones, about 91% seen once. Sequencing was carried out using peripheral blood. Receptors were obtained from a woman aged 30 to 39 who had recovered from COVID-19.

This clone was recorded once. The chain carries TRBV19 and TRBJ2-3, with 7 bases matching TRBD1. Germline CDR1 and CDR2: LNHDA and SQIVND (reference sequence). The CDR3 sequence is 16 residues long. V dropped 5 bases and J dropped 0; count of bases not matched to a gene: 8. CDR3 DNA sequence: TGTGCCAGTAGTGAGGGACAGTTTTCTAGCACAGATACGCAGTATTTT. This codes for CASSEGQFSSTDTQYF.

The chain recombines TRBV6-5 with TRBJ1-4, with D possibly TRBD1 on 6 matching bases. The CDR3 is made up of 14 amino acids. Germline assignment: CDR1 MNHEY and CDR2 SVGAGI. The V end lost 6 bases, the J end lost 7 bases, and 15 bases lay between the germline ends. Written as DNA, the CDR3 is TGTGCCAGCAGGGATACAGGGCGTGGTGAAAAACTGTTTTTT. Encoded protein: CASRDTGRGEKLFF.

The V gene is TRBV5-1, the J gene TRBJ1-2, with 8 nucleotides matching TRBD1. The length of the CDR3 is 13 residues. CDR1 is SGHRS, CDR2 YFSETQ, per germline. With V trimmed by 4 bases and J by 8 bases, 7 bases remained unmatched. CDR3 loop: CASSPGTGAGYTF. The DNA of the CDR3 is TGCGCCAGCAGCCCCGGGACAGGAGCCGGCTACACCTTC.

This clone was counted once. J is TRBJ1-2 and V is TRBV3-1 (or the pseudogene TRBV3-2), with D unclear. This CDR3 has 17 amino acids. The germline V gene has CDR1 LGHDT and CDR2 YNNKEL (reference sequence). Trimming pared 5 bases from V and 1 base from J, leaving 20 bases between. CDR3 protein: CASSTFQQFPFNYGYTF. Here the CDR3 DNA reads TGTGCCAGCAGCACCTTCCAACAATTCCCCTTTAACTATGGCTACACCTTC.

Remarks on this clone: Other DNA sequences from this sample encode an identical CDR3 as well. The chain recombines TRBV7-3 with TRBJ1-1, with 9 bases that match TRBD1. The CDR3 consists of 13 residues. V shed 5 bases, J shed 4 bases, and the junction held 2 bases outside the gene matches. The germline V gene has CDR1 SGHTA and CDR2 FQGTGA. CDR3 protein: CASSTGQGTEAFF. The CDR3 region has the DNA TGTGCCAGCAGCACGGGACAGGGCACTGAAGCTTTCTTT.

In its sample, this clone was seen a few times. V is TRBV6-1 and J is TRBJ2-1; 13 bases match TRBD2. The J segment lost 14 bases and the V segment lost 3 bases, leaving 7 bases of the junction unmatched. CDR1 is MNHNS and CDR2 is SASEGT in the germline V gene. The CDR3 has 14 residues. CDR3 sequence: CASSETRLAGGKFF. The CDR3 coding sequence is TGTGCCAGCAGTGAGACAAGACTAGCGGGAGGAAAGTTCTTC.

The chain carries TRBV9 and TRBJ1-3; D not resolved. Looked up from germline, CDR1 is SGDLS and CDR2 is YYNGEE. This CDR3 region has 14 residues. The V end was cut by 0 bases, the J end by 10 bases, with 14 bases between. This chain's CDR3 is CASSVEVSERTIYF. The CDR3 DNA follows: TGTGCCAGCAGCGTAGAAGTGTCGGAGCGAACCATATATTTT. The whole variable domain, remainder taken from reference TRBV9 and TRBJ1-3, is DSGVTQTPKHLITATGQRVTLRCSPRSGDLSVYWYQQSLDQGLQFLIQYYNGEERAKGNILERFSAQQFPDLHSELNLSSLELGDSALYFCASSVEVSERTIYFGEGSWLTVV.

The chain couples TRBV3-1 (or the pseudogene TRBV3-2) to TRBJ2-1; D may be TRBD1 (5 bases). Trimming took 7 bases from V and 10 from J, leaving 14 bases between them. The CDR3 covers 12 residues. CDR1 LGHDT and CDR2 YNNKEL come from the germline V gene (reference sequence). CDR3 loop: CASNRGSGEQFF. The CDR3 DNA sequence: TGTGCCAGCAACCGAGGCTCAGGGGAGCAGTTCTTC.

Only a few counts were recorded for this clone. This chain uses TRBV3-1 (or the pseudogene TRBV3-2) with TRBJ2-7; TRBD1 matches at 7 bases. The germline CDR1 and CDR2 sequences are LGHDT and YNNKEL (reference sequence). This CDR3 has 14 amino acids. Germline trimming cut 0 bases from V and 4 bases from J; bases unmatched to any gene: 3. The CDR3 is CASSQETGRYEQYF. CDR3 in DNA: TGTGCCAGCAGCCAAGAGACAGGGCGGTACGAGCAGTACTTC.

The chain has TRBV7-2 and TRBJ2-7, with 7 bases identical to TRBD1. This CDR3 comprises 16 residues. V shed 5 bases and J 3 bases; nucleotides not matched to a gene: 13. In germline, CDR1 is SGHTA, CDR2 FQGNSA. The CDR3 reads CASSTGTAIRNYEQYF. CDR3 nucleotide sequence: TGTGCCAGCAGCACCGGGACAGCAATCAGAAACTACGAGCAGTACTTC.

The V and J genes are TRBV28 and TRBJ1-2; D gene ambiguous. V was shortened by 6 bases and J by 0 bases, with 11 bases between the two germline ends. The CDR3 length is 14 residues. Germline V gene lookup returns CDR1 MDHEN and CDR2 SYDVKM. CDR3: CASSHTEANYGYTF. CDR3 DNA sequence: TGTGCCAGCAGCCATACTGAGGCTAACTATGGCTACACCTTC.

This chain joins TRBV2 and TRBJ1-1; possible D gene TRBD1, 5 bases. The CDR3 is 13 amino acids. Germline V gene data show CDR1 as SNHLY and CDR2 as FYNNEI. Trimming shortened V by 10 bases and J by 1 base, and 13 bases separated the two germline ends. CDR3 sequence: CATYRQRNTEAFF. The DNA of the CDR3 is TGTGCCACCTATAGACAGCGGAACACTGAAGCTTTCTTT.

The rearrangement uses TRBV6-5 and TRBJ1-2, with D perhaps TRBD1 (5 bases). The CDR3 contains 13 residues. V lost 6 bases to trimming and J lost 0 bases, with 8 bases between them. The germline V gene encodes CDR1 MNHEY and CDR2 SVGAGI. CDR3 protein: CASRQQANYGYTF. As DNA, the CDR3 is TGTGCCAGCAGGCAACAGGCTAACTATGGCTACACCTTC.

The chain employs TRBV6-6 and TRBJ1-6; 9 bases are a match to TRBD1. V lost 4 bases, J lost 10 bases, and 2 bases stayed unmatched. Germline V gene lookup returns CDR1 MNHNY and CDR2 SVGAGI (reference sequence). The CDR3 is 13 amino acids. CDR3 region: CASSSGTGSPLHF. DNA of the CDR3: TGTGCCAGCAGTTCGGGGACAGGGTCACCCCTCCACTTT.